One sample yielded the 12 T cell receptor beta chains listed below, sequenced in a study of cytomegalovirus exposure and HLA in healthy donors. It was with 60 Vbeta and 13 Jbeta primers that the PCR ran. Profiled with immunoSEQ multiplex PCR; TCRdb holds only in-frame clones, not every one. The sample holds roughly 150,000 clones, approximately 84% seen once. Sequences were obtained from PBMCs. The receptors come from a man younger than 40 in good health and CMV-seropositive.

V and J are TRBV4-1 and TRBJ2-7; weak D call: TRBD1 (5 bases). This CDR3 has 14 amino acids. Trimming pared 4 bases from V and 4 bases from J, leaving 14 bases between. The germline CDR1 and CDR2 sequences are MGHRA and YSYEKL. This chain's CDR3 is CASSLSQGIYEQYF. The CDR3 DNA sequence: TGCGCCAGCAGCCTCTCCCAGGGTATTTACGAGCAGTACTTC.

This sequence joins TRBV29-1 and TRBJ2-6; TRBD2 aligns across 8 bases. The CDR3 runs 15 residues. The V gene end was trimmed by 4 bases and the J gene end by 4 bases; junction bases not matched to a gene: 6. Germline assignment: CDR1 SQVTM and CDR2 ANQGSEA. CDR3 DNA sequence: TGCAGCGTTGGAAGCGGGAGCGCGGGGGCCAACGTCCTGACTTTC. Encoded protein: CSVGSGSAGANVLTF.

This clone was counted between two and nine times. This sequence joins TRBV5-1 and TRBJ2-2; D possibly corresponds to TRBD2 (6 bases). Between the trimmed V and J ends, which lost 0 bases and 4 bases, there was a span of 13 bases. CDR3 length: 16 residues. Germline V CDR1 and CDR2: SGHRS, YFSETQ. The CDR3 bases are TGCGCCAGCAGCTTGGACGGGAGACTTTCCACCGGGGAGCTGTTTTTT. This gives the protein CASSLDGRLSTGELFF.

The chain carries TRBV7-9 and TRBJ2-1, with 10 bases fitting TRBD2. Germline lookup yields CDR1 SEHNR and CDR2 FQNEAQ (reference sequence). Trimming removed 2 bases from V and 4 bases from J; junction bases left unmatched: 5. The length of the CDR3 is 16 residues. CDR3 coding DNA: TGTGCCAGCAGCTTACTTAGGACTAGCGGTTACAATGAGCAGTTCTTC. Protein product: CASSLLRTSGYNEQFF.

The chain joins TRBV6-1 to TRBJ1-2; 7 nucleotides align to TRBD1. CDR3 length equals 15 residues. V shed 4 bases, J shed 1 base, and the junction held 6 bases outside the gene matches. In germline, CDR1 is MNHNS, CDR2 SASEGT. CDR3 in amino acids: CASSGGQPLNYGYTF. For the CDR3, the DNA is TGTGCCAGCAGTGGGGGACAGCCGCTTAACTATGGCTACACCTTC.

This clone was counted between two and nine times. This sequence joins TRBV5-4 and TRBJ2-7; 8 nucleotides line up with TRBD1. After removal of 2 bases from V and 2 bases from J, the junction contained 3 bases not matched to a gene. From germline, CDR1 is SGHNT and CDR2 YYREEE (reference sequence). The CDR3 extends over 14 amino acids. CDR3 bases: TGTGCCAGCAGCTTTCCGGGACAGGCCTACGAGCAGTACTTC. Amino acids: CASSFPGQAYEQYF.

This sequence joins TRBV2 and TRBJ1-2; 12 nucleotides line up with TRBD1. The CDR3 spans 15 residues. Per germline, CDR1 SNHLY and CDR2 FYNNEI. After removal of 3 bases from V and 8 bases from J, the junction contained 7 bases not matched to a gene. CDR3 protein: CASSELGQGASGYTF. The CDR3 DNA sequence: TGTGCCAGCAGTGAGTTGGGACAGGGGGCGAGCGGCTACACCTTC.

The chain couples TRBV5-4 to TRBJ1-2; maybe TRBD1 (5 bases). Germline assignment: CDR1 SGHNT and CDR2 YYREEE (reference sequence). The ends were cut back, 1 base at V and 8 bases at J, with 12 bases in the middle. The CDR3 totals 13 residues. The CDR3 here is CASSLLAGQGYTF. CDR3 in DNA: TGTGCCAGCAGCTTGTTGGCAGGGCAGGGCTACACCTTC. The entire variable domain, with the rest obtained from reference TRBV5-4 and TRBJ1-2, is as follows: ETGVTQSPTHLIKTRGQQVTLRCSSQSGHNTVSWYQQALGQGPQFIFQYYREEENGRGNFPPRFSGLQFPNYSSELNVNALELDDSALYLCASSLLAGQGYTFGSGTRLTVV.

The chain has TRBV5-1 and TRBJ2-2; 11 bases match TRBD2. Trimming took 3 bases from V and 7 from J; bases not matched to a gene: 8. Germline V gene data show CDR1 as SGHRS and CDR2 as YFSETQ. This CDR3 region has 16 residues. The CDR3, as DNA: TGCGCCAGCAGCTCGACTAGCGGGACGGGGAACGGGGAGCTGTTTTTT. This gives the protein CASSSTSGTGNGELFF.

This chain links TRBV5-1 with TRBJ2-3; 9 bases fit TRBD2. The CDR3 extends over 15 amino acids. Germline CDR1 is SGHRS and CDR2 is YFSETQ. With V trimmed by 2 bases and J by 1 base, 2 bases remained unmatched. CDR3 DNA: TGCGCCAGCAGCTTACGCGGGAGGGGCACAGATACGCAGTATTTT. Translation gives CASSLRGRGTDTQYF.

The chain links TRBV18 to TRBJ1-5; the D gene is possibly TRBD1 (5 bases). The CDR3 covers 14 residues. Trimming took off 3 bases at V and 7 bases at J, with 13 bases between the two ends. The germline V gene has CDR1 KGHSH and CDR2 LQKENI. CDR3 in DNA: TGTGCCAGCTCACCGGGTAGCGGGGACCAGCCCCAGCATTTT. Protein sequence: CASSPGSGDQPQHF. The full variable domain, in which reference TRBV18 and TRBJ1-5 provide the parts outside the CDR3, is NAGVMQNPRHLVRRRGQEARLRCSPMKGHSHVYWYRQLPEEGLKFMVYLQKENIIDESGMPKERFSAEFPKEGPSILRIQQVVRGDSAAYFCASSPGSGDQPQHFGDGTRLSIL.

The V gene is TRBV19, the J gene TRBJ2-2, with 7 bases aligning to TRBD1. The V gene end was trimmed by 7 bases and the J gene end by 4 bases; junction bases not matched to a gene: 9. The CDR3 is made up of 15 amino acids. The germline gives CDR1 LNHDA, CDR2 SQIVND (reference sequence). The CDR3 DNA is TGTGCCAGTAAGATAGGACAGGAGATCACCGGGGAGCTGTTTTTT. It is translated as CASKIGQEITGELFF.